These 3 T cell receptor beta chains were all obtained from the same sample, sequenced in a study of cytomegalovirus exposure and HLA in healthy donors. PCR used 60 Vbeta primers and 13 Jbeta primers. The repertoire was sequenced with immunoSEQ multiplex PCR; TCRdb's copy has only in-frame clones and lacks some. The table records roughly 160,000 clones, roughly 76% of them present only once. The sample was PBMCs. Receptor source: a woman aged 50 to 60 in good health and CMV-seronegative.

The V and J genes are TRBV14 and TRBJ2-5; 7 bases are a match to TRBD1. V lost 3 bases to trimming and J lost 5 bases; unmatched junction nucleotides: 9. The CDR3 covers 15 residues. Germline V CDR1 and CDR2: SGHDN, FVKESK. The CDR3 sequence: CASSHGDSPRETQYF. CDR3 coding DNA: TGTGCCAGCAGCCACGGGGACAGCCCCCGGGAGACCCAGTACTTC. Drawing the rest from reference TRBV14 and TRBJ2-5, the complete variable domain is EAGVTQFPSHSVIEKGQTVTLRCDPISGHDNLYWYRRVMGKEIKFLLHFVKESKQDESGMPNNRFLAERTGGTYSTLKVQPAELEDSGVYFCASSHGDSPRETQYFGPGTRLLVL.

The chain has TRBV4-3 and TRBJ2-3, with 12 nucleotides matching TRBD2. Losses at the gene ends were 1 base for V and 4 bases for J; bases not matched to a gene: 3. The germline V gene has CDR1 LGHNA and CDR2 YSLEER. The CDR3 has 16 residues. CDR3 in DNA: TGCGCCAGCAGCCAAGTATCTAGCGGGGGGGCAGATACGCAGTATTTT. The encoded protein is CASSQVSSGGADTQYF.

This clone was seen a single time. The rearrangement joins TRBV10-3 to TRBJ2-7, with 11 positions matching TRBD1. This CDR3 is built from 14 residues. Trimming took 7 bases from V and 5 from J; bases not matched to a gene: 7. Germline CDR1 reads ENHRY; CDR2 reads SYGVKD. The CDR3 DNA sequence: TGTGCCATCATGGGGGACAGGGGGATCGACGAGCAGTACTTC. Translating gives CAIMGDRGIDEQYF.